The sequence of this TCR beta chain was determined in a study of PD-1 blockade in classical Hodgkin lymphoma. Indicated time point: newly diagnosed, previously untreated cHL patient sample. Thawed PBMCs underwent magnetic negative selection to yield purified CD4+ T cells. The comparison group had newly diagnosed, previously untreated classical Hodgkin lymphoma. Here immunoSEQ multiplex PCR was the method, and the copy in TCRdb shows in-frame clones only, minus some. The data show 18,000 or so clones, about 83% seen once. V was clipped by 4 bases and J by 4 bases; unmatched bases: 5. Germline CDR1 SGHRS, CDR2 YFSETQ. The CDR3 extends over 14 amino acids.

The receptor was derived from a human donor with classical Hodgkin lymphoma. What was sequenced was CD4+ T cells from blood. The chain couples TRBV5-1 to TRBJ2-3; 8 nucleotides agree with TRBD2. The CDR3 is CASSVGLVPDTQYF. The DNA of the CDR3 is TGCGCCAGCAGCGTGGGACTAGTCCCAGATACGCAGTATTTT.